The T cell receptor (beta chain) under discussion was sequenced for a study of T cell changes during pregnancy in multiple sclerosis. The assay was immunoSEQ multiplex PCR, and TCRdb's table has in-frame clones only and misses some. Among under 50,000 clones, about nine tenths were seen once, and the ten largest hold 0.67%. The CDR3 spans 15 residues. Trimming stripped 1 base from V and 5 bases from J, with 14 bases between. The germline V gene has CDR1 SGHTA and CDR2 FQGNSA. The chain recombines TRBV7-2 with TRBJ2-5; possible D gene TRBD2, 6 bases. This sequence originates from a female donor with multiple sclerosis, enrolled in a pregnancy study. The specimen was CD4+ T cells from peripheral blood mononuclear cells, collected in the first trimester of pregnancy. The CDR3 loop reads CASSLVRREAETQYF. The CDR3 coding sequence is TGTGCCAGCAGCTTAGTGCGCAGGGAGGCGGAGACCCAGTACTTC.